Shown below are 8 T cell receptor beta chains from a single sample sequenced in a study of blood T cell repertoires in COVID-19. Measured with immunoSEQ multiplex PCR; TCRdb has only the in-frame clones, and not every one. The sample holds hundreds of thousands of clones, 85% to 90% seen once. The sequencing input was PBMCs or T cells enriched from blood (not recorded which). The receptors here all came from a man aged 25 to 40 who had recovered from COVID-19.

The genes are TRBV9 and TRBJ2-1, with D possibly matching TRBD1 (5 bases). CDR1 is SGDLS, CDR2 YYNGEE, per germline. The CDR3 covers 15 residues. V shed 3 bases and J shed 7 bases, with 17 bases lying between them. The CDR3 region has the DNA TGTGCCAGCAGCGGTACCGTGTCAGGGTTGAATGAGCAGTTCTTC. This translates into CASSGTVSGLNEQFF.

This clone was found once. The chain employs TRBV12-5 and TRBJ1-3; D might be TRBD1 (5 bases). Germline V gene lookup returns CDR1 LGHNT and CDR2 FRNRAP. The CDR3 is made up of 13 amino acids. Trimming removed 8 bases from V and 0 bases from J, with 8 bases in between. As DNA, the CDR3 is TGTGCTAGTAGACAGAGCTCTGGAAACACCATATATTTT. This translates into CASRQSSGNTIYF. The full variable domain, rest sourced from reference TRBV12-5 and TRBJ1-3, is DARVTQTPRHKVTEMGQEVTMRCQPILGHNTVFWYRQTMMQGLELLAYFRNRAPLDDSGMPKDRFSAEMPDATLATLKIQPSEPRDSAVYFCASRQSSGNTIYFGEGSWLTVV.

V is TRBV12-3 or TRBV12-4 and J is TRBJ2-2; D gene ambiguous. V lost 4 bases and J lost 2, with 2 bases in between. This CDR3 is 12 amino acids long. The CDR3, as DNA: TGTGCCAGCAGTTCAAACACCGGGGAGCTGTTTTTT. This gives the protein CASSSNTGELFF.

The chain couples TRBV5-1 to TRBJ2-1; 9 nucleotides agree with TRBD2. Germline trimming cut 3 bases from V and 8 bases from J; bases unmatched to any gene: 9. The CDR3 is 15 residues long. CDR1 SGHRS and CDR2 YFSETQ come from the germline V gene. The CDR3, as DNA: TGCGCCAGCAGCTCCGGTGGTAGCGGGAGCGATGAGCAGTTCTTC. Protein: CASSSGGSGSDEQFF.

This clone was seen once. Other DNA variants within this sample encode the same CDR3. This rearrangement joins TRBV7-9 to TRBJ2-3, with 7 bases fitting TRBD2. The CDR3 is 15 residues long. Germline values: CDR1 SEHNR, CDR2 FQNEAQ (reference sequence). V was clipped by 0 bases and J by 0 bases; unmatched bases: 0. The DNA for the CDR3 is TGTGCCAGCAGCTTAGCAGCGGGGAGCACAGATACGCAGTATTTT. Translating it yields CASSLAAGSTDTQYF.

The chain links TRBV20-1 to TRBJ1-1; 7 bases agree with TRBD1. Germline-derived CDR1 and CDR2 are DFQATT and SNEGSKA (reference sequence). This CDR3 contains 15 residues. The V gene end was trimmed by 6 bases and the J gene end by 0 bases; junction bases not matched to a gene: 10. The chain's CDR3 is CSASSAGQMNTEAFF. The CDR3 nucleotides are TGCAGTGCAAGTAGTGCGGGACAGATGAACACTGAAGCTTTCTTT.

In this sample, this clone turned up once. The CDR3 sequence: CASISGVRAFF. Written as DNA, the CDR3 is TGTGCCAGTATTTCCGGGGTTCGAGCTTTCTTT. This rearrangement joins TRBV6-5 to TRBJ1-1; D is uncertain. CDR3 length: 11 amino acids. The V and J ends lost 9 bases and 10 bases respectively, with 15 bases between them. Germline CDR1 and CDR2: MNHEY and SVGAGI.

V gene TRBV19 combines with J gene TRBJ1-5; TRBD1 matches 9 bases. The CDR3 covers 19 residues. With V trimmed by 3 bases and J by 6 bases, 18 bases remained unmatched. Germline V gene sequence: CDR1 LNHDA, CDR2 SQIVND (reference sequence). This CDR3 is CASSIPRYYGTGLIQPQHF. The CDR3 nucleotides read TGTGCCAGTAGTATCCCTCGCTATTACGGGACAGGGCTTATTCAGCCCCAGCATTTT.